This T cell receptor beta chain came from a study of T cells in Graves' hyperthyroidism and ophthalmopathy (dated by TCRdb to between 2019 and 2020). Broadly, across the study: Peripheral blood was collected at initial diagnosis, before any treatment. TCR V-J signatures able to tell the groups apart were searched for in a discovery cohort of 100 or so patients, of whom under 45 had Graves' ophthalmopathy and roughly 59 had stable Graves' hyperthyroidism. Prospective prediction of ophthalmopathy was tested in an independent validation cohort of about 19 hyperthyroidism patients and 17 patients who later progressed to ophthalmopathy. The 95 to 100 discovery patients were randomly split 7:3 into training and test sets. In addition, the study compared T-cell repertoires in thyroid tissue and in blood from over 5 Graves' hyperthyroidism patients. Once sampling was done, hyperthyroidism patients were given methimazole at a starting dose of 30 mg daily, whereas ophthalmopathy patients were given high-dose intravenous methylprednisolone. The paper describes TCR Vbeta CDR3 sequencing of 140 or so peripheral blood samples, made up of 43 ophthalmopathy patients, approximately 73 hyperthyroidism patients and 17 progressor patients.

The TCR beta CDR3 regions were amplified from RNA transcripts. A first-round RT-PCR of the TCR CDR3 used the HTBI primer set with the Qiagen OneStep RT-PCR kit. Libraries were constructed in a second round of multiplex PCR, after which size selection and purification were performed. Paired-end sequencing of the libraries was performed with 100 bp reads on an Illumina HiSeq2000. Regarding the original processing steps: SOAPnuke was used to process the raw data, with reads discarded if the reads contained adapters or uncalled bases, had a mean Phred below 15, or lacked an exact constant-primer or identifier match. COPE v1.2.5 was used to merge the high-quality paired reads, and each unique nucleotide sequence was defined as a clonotype. Clonotypes were aligned to IMGT TRBV, TRBD and TRBJ reference segments using MiTCR v1.1. Only V-J combinations with frequency above 0.0001, covering 99% to 99.2% of repertoires, were analysed. A TCS score was defined as the ratio between F50 (clonal expansion) and ExV (chaos), using BLOSUM62-based TCRdist between CDR3 peptides within each V-J. Welch's t-statistics and random forest reduced roughly 540 V-J features to 10 to 15, which were used in a naive Bayes classifier (R e1071). The similarity between thyroid and blood repertoires was quantified using the Morisita-Horn index. Using fastp trimming at Q25 and MiXCR clonotype assembly, TCRdb reanalyzed the public sequencing data and kept in-frame beta chains. Under each unique CDR3 protein, matching rows form one entry showing the most common genes and DNA. V and J calls and clone size were set by TCRdb, not the authors. The sample data list 750,000 to 900,000 distinct CDR3 sequences, and 38% of these were observed just once. The ten largest account for roughly 8.3% of the sample.

This clonotype was observed at least ten times. The antigen this receptor binds is unknown. No quality values exist for individual bases; no much larger clone is one base distant. Results and caveats for the whole study, not just this receptor: In validation, the model predicted progression to ophthalmopathy with approximately 70% sensitivity and 72.22% specificity, a median of 6.5 months before onset. In cross-validation, a model built on a 13 V-J signature told ophthalmopathy apart from stable hyperthyroidism with approximately 90% sensitivity and around 84% specificity, and in testing the same model reached 80%/75%. Sample size was not statistically predetermined, and blinding of investigators to group allocation was not performed. Most expanded thyroid clonotypes (frequency above 0.001) were also detected in blood, suggesting blood repertoires may reflect thyroid immune responses.

V is pared back by 5 bases and J by 3 bases, with 11 bases lying between the germline termini. For CDR1 and CDR2, the germline V gene (reference sequence) lists LNHDA and SQIVND. Including the terminal cysteine and phenylalanine, the CDR3 comprises 13 residues. Solely the CDR3 DNA is kept, with 39 bases framed from the first base. Stable Graves' hyperthyroidism was defined as no progression to ophthalmopathy during 18 months of follow-up. Hyperthyroidism patients were aged 18 to 65 years and newly diagnosed, with disease duration of less than 2 months. Any patient with an uncontrolled infection, another autoimmune disease, pregnancy or lactation was excluded. Diagnoses relied on clinical symptoms, serum thyroxine and TRAb, thyroid ultrasound and orbital computed tomography. PBMCs were isolated from approximately 10 ml of fresh peripheral blood by Ficoll-Paque density gradient centrifugation. Total RNA was extracted using Trizol reagent, and RNA quality was assessed on an Agilent 2100 Bioanalyzer.

The sample consisted of blood. The TCR was taken from a man aged 18 to 30 with Graves' hyperthyroidism. The V and J segments used are TRBV19 and TRBJ2-7; the D gene is perhaps TRBD1, on 5 matching bases. CDR3 region: CASSASQGYEQYF. The DNA reads as follows: TGTGCCAGTAGTGCTTCCCAGGGCTACGAGCAGTACTTC.